The 25 T cell receptor beta chains below all came from one sample that was sequenced in a study of blood T cell repertoires in COVID-19. The repertoire was sequenced with immunoSEQ multiplex PCR; TCRdb's copy has only in-frame clones and lacks some. The table has tens of thousands of clones, approximately 88% seen once. The sample taken for sequencing was peripheral blood. These receptors all come from a human donor in a cohort sampled during active COVID-19.

This chain joins TRBV30 and TRBJ2-7, with D possibly matching TRBD1 (6 bases). This CDR3 contains 13 residues. Per germline, CDR1 GTSNPN and CDR2 SVGIG (reference sequence). V was trimmed by 2 bases and J by 2 bases, leaving 10 bases between them. CDR3 loop: CAWSPGTTYEQYF. The DNA for the CDR3 is TGTGCCTGGAGTCCTGGGACAACCTACGAGCAGTACTTC.

The chain couples TRBV4-3 to TRBJ1-6, with D perhaps matching TRBD1 (6 bases). The germline V and J ends were trimmed by 3 bases and 7 bases, with 16 bases remaining between them. Per germline, CDR1 LGHNA and CDR2 YSLEER. The CDR3 has 16 amino acids. CDR3 bases: TGCGCCAGCAGCCAGGGCCTCGGACAGATCAATTCACCCCTCCACTTT. The encoded protein is CASSQGLGQINSPLHF.

V is TRBV19 and J is TRBJ1-2; TRBD1 aligns across 8 bases. Germline V gene lookup returns CDR1 LNHDA and CDR2 SQIVND (reference sequence). V lost 5 bases to trimming and J lost 11 bases; unmatched junction nucleotides: 13. The CDR3 runs 14 residues. This CDR3 reads CASSPGDRPFGYTF. The DNA for the CDR3 is TGTGCCAGTAGTCCGGGGGACAGGCCATTCGGATACACCTTC.

The chain employs TRBV2 and TRBJ2-5; 7 nucleotides line up with TRBD2. The germline V gene has CDR1 SNHLY and CDR2 FYNNEI. The CDR3 length is 15 residues. J was trimmed by 5 bases and V by 2 bases; bases with no gene match: 8. The CDR3 bases are TGTGCCAGCAGTGAACTGGGGGGGGAGTGGGAGACCCAGTACTTC. As protein: CASSELGGEWETQYF. Looking up the rest from reference TRBV2 and TRBJ2-5 gives the full variable domain: EPEVTQTPSHQVTQMGQEVILRCVPISNHLYFYWYRQILGQKVEFLVSFYNNEISEKSEIFDDQFSVERPDGSNFTLKIRSTKLEDSAMYFCASSELGGEWETQYFGPGTRLLVL.

V and J are TRBV7-9 and TRBJ2-7, with D possibly matching TRBD1 (6 bases). CDR3 size: 13 residues. V gave up 5 bases and J gave up 2 bases, with 10 bases separating them. Germline V gene data show CDR1 as SEHNR and CDR2 as FQNEAQ (reference sequence). CDR3 coding DNA: TGTGCCAGCAGCCGCAGGGGCACCTACGAGCAGTACTTC. Encoded protein: CASSRRGTYEQYF.

The gene calls are TRBV27 and TRBJ2-3; D is ambiguous. Between the trimmed V and J ends, which lost 5 bases and 8 bases, there was a span of 14 bases. The length of the CDR3 is 13 residues. CDR1 is MNHEY and CDR2 is SMNVEV in the germline V gene (reference sequence). CDR3: CASSLSNSGTQYF. The DNA for the CDR3 is TGTGCCAGCAGTCTTTCGAATAGTGGTACGCAGTATTTT.

The chain employs TRBV5-1 and TRBJ2-7; no firm D call. CDR1 is SGHRS, CDR2 YFSETQ, per germline. CDR3 size: 14 residues. The germline V and J ends were trimmed by 1 base and 0 bases, with 8 bases remaining between them. The CDR3 DNA reads as TGCGCCAGCAGCTTGTCGGCAGGCTCCTACGAGCAGTACTTC. Protein: CASSLSAGSYEQYF.

V gene TRBV14 combines with J gene TRBJ2-3; 8 positions match TRBD1. CDR1 SGHDN and CDR2 FVKESK come from the germline V gene. This CDR3 region has 15 residues. The ends lost 4 bases at V and 2 bases at J; junction bases unmatched: 5. CDR3 sequence reads: CASSRDRWVTDTQYF. CDR3 coding DNA: TGTGCCAGCAGCCGGGACAGGTGGGTCACAGATACGCAGTATTTT.

The chain carries TRBV5-6 and TRBJ2-5; 7 bases fit TRBD1. The CDR3 is 16 amino acids. Unmatched junction bases numbered 8, after V lost 0 bases and J lost 3 bases. In germline, CDR1 is SGHDT, CDR2 YYEEEE. CDR3 DNA sequence: TGTGCCAGCAGCTTGGATACACTGACAGGGAAAGAGACCCAGTACTTC. This gives the protein CASSLDTLTGKETQYF.

The chain recombines TRBV2 with TRBJ1-1; 9 bases match TRBD1. V lost 6 bases and J lost 5; bases outside the gene matches: 7. Germline V gene data show CDR1 as SNHLY and CDR2 as FYNNEI. The CDR3 length is 14 residues. The CDR3 DNA reads as TGTGCCAGCAGGATAACAGGGGGCTGGACTGAAGCTTTCTTT. This codes for CASRITGGWTEAFF. The full variable domain, with the rest looked up from reference TRBV2 and TRBJ1-1, is EPEVTQTPSHQVTQMGQEVILRCVPISNHLYFYWYRQILGQKVEFLVSFYNNEISEKSEIFDDQFSVERPDGSNFTLKIRSTKLEDSAMYFCASRITGGWTEAFFGQGTRLTVV.

V usage is TRBV11-1 and J usage is TRBJ2-7; 7 nucleotides align to TRBD1. CDR3 length: 12 amino acids. V shed 5 bases and J 8 bases; nucleotides not matched to a gene: 6. CDR1 SGHAT and CDR2 FQDESV come from the germline V gene (reference sequence). CDR3: CASSGDRDKQYF. DNA for the CDR3: TGTGCCAGCAGCGGTGACAGGGATAAGCAGTACTTC.

The V call is TRBV19, the J call TRBJ2-3, with D maybe TRBD1 (6 bases). The germline gives CDR1 LNHDA, CDR2 SQIVND (reference sequence). The CDR3 sequence is 15 residues long. V gave up 4 bases and J gave up 4 bases, with 15 bases separating them. Here the CDR3 reads CASSTQGIGSDTQYF. As DNA, the CDR3 is TGTGCCAGTAGTACCCAGGGGATTGGGTCAGATACGCAGTATTTT.

The rearrangement links TRBV6-2 or TRBV6-3 to TRBJ1-2; D gene unclear. The CDR3 has 17 amino acids. Germline CDR1 and CDR2: MNHEY and SVGEGT. V gave up 5 bases and J gave up 0 bases, with 19 bases separating them. Written as DNA, the CDR3 is TGTGCCAGCAGTCAAGCACCCCCCCGTCCTGCTAACTATGGCTACACCTTC. This sequence encodes CASSQAPPRPANYGYTF.

CDR3 loop: CATGTGADLWQYF. CDR3 DNA sequence: TGTGCCACCGGAACAGGCGCGGACCTGTGGCAGTACTTC. This rearrangement joins TRBV11-2 to TRBJ2-7; D is perhaps TRBD1 (5 bases). Trimming took 10 bases from V and 9 from J, leaving 22 bases between them. The CDR3 contains 13 residues. In germline, CDR1 is SGHAT, CDR2 FQNNGV.

V and J are TRBV19 and TRBJ1-1; D is undetermined. CDR3 size: 17 residues. Germline V gene data show CDR1 as LNHDA and CDR2 as SQIVND (reference sequence). The V gene lost 4 bases and the J gene lost 0 bases, with 18 bases spanning the gap. The CDR3 DNA is TGTGCCAGTAGTACCGCTGTGGGGAGAATGTTGAACACTGAAGCTTTCTTT. Translation gives CASSTAVGRMLNTEAFF.

CDR3 region: CASSWTSDYNEQFF. In DNA, the CDR3 is TGTGCCAGCAGCTGGACATCCGACTACAATGAGCAGTTCTTC. This chain links TRBV5-4 with TRBJ2-1; tentatively, D is TRBD1 (5 bases). The CDR3 has 14 amino acids. V was trimmed by 3 bases and J by 3 bases, leaving 10 bases between them. The germline V gene encodes CDR1 SGHNT and CDR2 YYREEE (reference sequence).

The chain uses TRBV2 and TRBJ2-1, with D perhaps matching TRBD2 (6 bases). The germline CDR1 and CDR2 sequences are SNHLY and FYNNEI. V was shortened by 2 bases and J by 13 bases, with 9 bases between the two germline ends. The CDR3 has 11 residues. CDR3 bases: TGTGCCAGCAGTGAACTGGGGACTCAGTTCTTC. It translates to CASSELGTQFF.

In this sample, this clone turned up once. The rearrangement joins TRBV19 to TRBJ2-3; 14 bases are shared with TRBD2. CDR3 length: 15 residues. V gave up 4 bases and J gave up 8 bases; unmatched junction bases: 5. CDR1 is LNHDA, CDR2 SQIVND, per germline (reference sequence). CDR3 sequence: CASSTTSGGATTQYF. CDR3 nucleotide sequence: TGTGCCAGTAGTACGACTAGCGGGGGGGCAACTACGCAGTATTTT.

The chain has TRBV30 and TRBJ1-1, with TRBD1 as a possible D gene (6 bases). This CDR3 region has 14 residues. Germline-derived CDR1 and CDR2 are GTSNPN and SVGIG (reference sequence). V lost 1 base to trimming and J lost 4 bases, with 13 bases between them. The CDR3 DNA is TGTGCCTGGAGTGGATTGGGGACAATCACTGAAGCTTTCTTT. Translated, it gives CAWSGLGTITEAFF.

The chain recombines TRBV6-5 with TRBJ2-2; D is uncertain. CDR3 length: 15 amino acids. Looked up from germline, CDR1 is MNHEY and CDR2 is SVGAGI. V lost 0 bases, J lost 6 bases, and 11 bases lay in between. The CDR3 spells CASSYSRWLPGELFF. In nucleotides, the CDR3 is TGTGCCAGCAGTTACTCGAGATGGTTACCCGGGGAGCTGTTTTTT.

The V and J genes are TRBV5-1 and TRBJ2-5; D is unclear. Germline V lookup: CDR1 SGHRS, CDR2 YFSETQ. The CDR3 consists of 15 residues. V shed 3 bases and J shed 2 bases, with 14 bases lying between them. This chain's CDR3 is CASSSTWANQETQYF. In nucleotides, the CDR3 is TGCGCCAGCAGCTCAACCTGGGCGAATCAAGAGACCCAGTACTTC.

The chain employs TRBV12-3 or TRBV12-4 and TRBJ1-1; D perhaps matches TRBD1 (5 bases). V lost 2 bases and J 5 bases, leaving 9 bases between the germline ends. The CDR3 runs 13 residues. The CDR3 reads CASSLSGKTEAFF. The DNA of the CDR3 is TGTGCCAGCAGTTTATCAGGGAAAACTGAAGCTTTCTTT.

The genes are TRBV19 and TRBJ2-3; 15 positions match TRBD2. Germline V lookup: CDR1 LNHDA, CDR2 SQIVND (reference sequence). The J segment lost 6 bases and the V segment lost 6 bases, leaving 4 bases of the junction unmatched. CDR3 length: 15 amino acids. CDR3 nucleotide sequence: TGTGCCAGTAGATCCGGGACTAGCGGGAGGGATACGCAGTATTTT. Its protein product is CASRSGTSGRDTQYF. The whole variable domain, filled in from reference TRBV19 and TRBJ2-3, reads DGGITQSPKYLFRKEGQNVTLSCEQNLNHDAMYWYRQDPGQGLRLIYYSQIVNDFQKGDIAEGYSVSREKKESFPLTVTSAQKNPTAFYLCASRSGTSGRDTQYFGPGTRLTVL.

The sample holds one count of this clone. Here the CDR3 DNA reads TGTGCCAGCAGCCTACCGGCGAGGGCGAATTCACCCCTCCACTTT. Translating it yields CASSLPARANSPLHF. This chain uses TRBV2 with TRBJ1-6; no reliable D call. The CDR3 length is 15 residues. The ends were cut back, 6 bases at V and 7 bases at J, with 16 bases in the middle. Germline V gene sequence: CDR1 SNHLY, CDR2 FYNNEI.

The chain joins TRBV6-6 to TRBJ1-1; 7 bases line up with TRBD1. V gave up 6 bases and J gave up 3 bases; unmatched junction bases: 4. This CDR3 is built from 13 residues. Looked up from germline, CDR1 is MNHNY and CDR2 is SVGAGI (reference sequence). In DNA, the CDR3 is TGTGCCAGCAGCCGAGACAGGGACACTGAAGCTTTCTTT. Translating gives CASSRDRDTEAFF.